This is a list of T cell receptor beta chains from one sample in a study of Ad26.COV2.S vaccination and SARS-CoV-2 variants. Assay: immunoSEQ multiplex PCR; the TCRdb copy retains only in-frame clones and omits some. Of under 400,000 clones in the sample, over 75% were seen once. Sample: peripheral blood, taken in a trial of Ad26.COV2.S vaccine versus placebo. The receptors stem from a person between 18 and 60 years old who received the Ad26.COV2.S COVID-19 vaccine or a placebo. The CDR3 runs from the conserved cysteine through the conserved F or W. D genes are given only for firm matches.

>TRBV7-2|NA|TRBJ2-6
TGTGCCAGCAGCCGGGGATCGCCGGGGGCCAACGTCCTGACTTTC
CASSRGSPGANVLTF
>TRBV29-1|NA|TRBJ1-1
TGCAGCGTTAATAGTGGACGTACTGAAGCTTTCTTT
CSVNSGRTEAFF
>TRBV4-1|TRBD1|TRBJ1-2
TGCGCCAGCAGCCACTTACCGGGACAGGGATGGCCCGACTATGGCTACACCTTC
CASSHLPGQGWPDYGYTF
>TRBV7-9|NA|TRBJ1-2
TGTGCCAGCAGCTCAGGAGGGTATCGCGGCTACACCTTC
CASSSGGYRGYTF
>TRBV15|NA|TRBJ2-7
TGTGCCACCAGCCAAGGGGCCCCGAACGAGCAGTACTTC
CATSQGAPNEQYF
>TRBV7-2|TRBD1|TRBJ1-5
TGTGCCAGCAGCTTAAGTCACAGGGGGCCTAATCAGCCCCAGCATTTT
CASSLSHRGPNQPQHF
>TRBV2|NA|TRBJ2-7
TGTGCCAGCATAGCGGATCGCCCCGAGCAGTACTTC
CASIADRPEQYF
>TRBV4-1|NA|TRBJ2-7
TGCGCCAGCAGCCGTGAGGTGGGGCTCGCCACCGAGCAGTACTTC
CASSREVGLATEQYF
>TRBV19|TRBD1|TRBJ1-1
TGTGCCAGTAGAAACAGGGGGCGGGCCACTGAAGCTTTCTTT
CASRNRGRATEAFF
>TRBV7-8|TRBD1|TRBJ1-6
TGTGCCAGCAGCCTACAGGGGATCACCCTCCACTTT
CASSLQGITLHF